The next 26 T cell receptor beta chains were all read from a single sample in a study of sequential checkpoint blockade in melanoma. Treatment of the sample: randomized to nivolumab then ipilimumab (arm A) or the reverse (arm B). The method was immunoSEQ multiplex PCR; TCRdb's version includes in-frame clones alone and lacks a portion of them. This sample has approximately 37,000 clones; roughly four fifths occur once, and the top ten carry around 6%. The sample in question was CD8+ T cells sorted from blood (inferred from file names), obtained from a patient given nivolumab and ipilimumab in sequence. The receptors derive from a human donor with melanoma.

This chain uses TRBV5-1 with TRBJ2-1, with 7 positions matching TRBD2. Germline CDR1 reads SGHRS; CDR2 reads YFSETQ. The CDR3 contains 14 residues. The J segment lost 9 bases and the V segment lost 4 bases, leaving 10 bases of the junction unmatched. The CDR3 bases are TGCGCCAGCAGCGGACTAGTGGTTGACGGTGAGCAGTTCTTC. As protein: CASSGLVVDGEQFF.

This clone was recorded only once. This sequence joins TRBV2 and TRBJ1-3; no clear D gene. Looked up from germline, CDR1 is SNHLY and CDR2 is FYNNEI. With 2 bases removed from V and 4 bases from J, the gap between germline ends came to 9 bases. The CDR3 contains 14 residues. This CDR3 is CASSEHLLGNTIYF. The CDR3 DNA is TGTGCCAGCAGTGAACATCTCCTAGGAAACACCATATATTTT.

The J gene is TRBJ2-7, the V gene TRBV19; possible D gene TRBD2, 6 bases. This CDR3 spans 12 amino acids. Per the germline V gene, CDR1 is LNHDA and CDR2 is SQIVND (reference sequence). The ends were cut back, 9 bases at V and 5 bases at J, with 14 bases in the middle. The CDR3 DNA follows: TGTGCCAGCTCCATGGGAGGTCACGAGCAGTACTTC. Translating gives CASSMGGHEQYF.

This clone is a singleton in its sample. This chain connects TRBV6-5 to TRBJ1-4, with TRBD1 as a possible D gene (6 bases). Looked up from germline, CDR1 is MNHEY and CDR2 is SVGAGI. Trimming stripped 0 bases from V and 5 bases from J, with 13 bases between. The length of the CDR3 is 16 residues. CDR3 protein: CASSYSTGHTNEKLFF. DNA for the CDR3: TGTGCCAGCAGTTACTCGACGGGACATACGAATGAAAAACTGTTTTTT.

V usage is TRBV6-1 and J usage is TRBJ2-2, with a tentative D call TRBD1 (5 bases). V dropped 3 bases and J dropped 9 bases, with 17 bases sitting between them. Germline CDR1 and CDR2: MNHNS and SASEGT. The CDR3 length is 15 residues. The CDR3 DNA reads TGTGCCAGCAGTGAGGTGGTGGGGCGCCCGAGGGAGCTGTTTTTT. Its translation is CASSEVVGRPRELFF.

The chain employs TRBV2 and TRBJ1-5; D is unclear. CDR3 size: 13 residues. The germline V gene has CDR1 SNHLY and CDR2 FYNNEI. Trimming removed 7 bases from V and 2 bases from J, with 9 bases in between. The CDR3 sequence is CASNIGGNQPQHF. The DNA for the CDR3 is TGTGCCAGCAATATCGGGGGCAATCAGCCCCAGCATTTT.

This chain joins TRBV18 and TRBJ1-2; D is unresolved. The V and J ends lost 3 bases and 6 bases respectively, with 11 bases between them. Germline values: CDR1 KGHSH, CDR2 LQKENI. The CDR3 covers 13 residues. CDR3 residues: CASSPTFGDGYTF. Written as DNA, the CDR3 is TGTGCCAGCTCACCTACGTTCGGAGATGGCTACACCTTC.

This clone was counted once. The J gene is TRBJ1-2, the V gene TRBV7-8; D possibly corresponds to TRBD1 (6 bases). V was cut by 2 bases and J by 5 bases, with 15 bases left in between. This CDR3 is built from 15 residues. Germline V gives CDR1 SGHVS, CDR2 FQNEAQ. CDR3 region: CASSLLQGSGYGYTF. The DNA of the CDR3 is TGTGCCAGCAGCTTATTACAGGGCTCAGGGTATGGCTACACCTTC.

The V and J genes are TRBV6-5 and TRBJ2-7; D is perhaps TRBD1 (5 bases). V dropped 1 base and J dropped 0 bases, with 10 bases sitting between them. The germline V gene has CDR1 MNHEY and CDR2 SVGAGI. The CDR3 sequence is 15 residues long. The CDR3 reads CASSYFQGSSYEQYF. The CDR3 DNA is TGTGCCAGCAGTTACTTCCAGGGCAGCTCCTACGAGCAGTACTTC.

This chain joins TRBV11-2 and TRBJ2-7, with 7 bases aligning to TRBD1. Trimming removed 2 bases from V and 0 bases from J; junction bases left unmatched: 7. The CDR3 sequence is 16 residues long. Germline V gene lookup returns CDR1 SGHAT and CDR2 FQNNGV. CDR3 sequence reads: CASSLFLGQSSYEQYF. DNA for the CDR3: TGTGCCAGCAGCTTATTTTTGGGACAGTCCTCCTACGAGCAGTACTTC.

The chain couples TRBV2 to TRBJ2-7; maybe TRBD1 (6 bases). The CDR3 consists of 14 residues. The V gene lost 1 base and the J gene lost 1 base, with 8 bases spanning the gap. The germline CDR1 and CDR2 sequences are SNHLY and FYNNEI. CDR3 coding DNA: TGTGCCAGCAGTGAAGGGCAGGGGTCCTACGAGCAGTACTTC. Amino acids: CASSEGQGSYEQYF.

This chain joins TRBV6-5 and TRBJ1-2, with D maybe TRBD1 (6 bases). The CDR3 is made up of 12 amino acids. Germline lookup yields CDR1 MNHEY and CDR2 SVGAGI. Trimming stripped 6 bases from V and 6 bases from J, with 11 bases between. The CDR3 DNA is TGTGCCAGCAGCCGGGGACACGATGGCTACACCTTC. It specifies CASSRGHDGYTF.

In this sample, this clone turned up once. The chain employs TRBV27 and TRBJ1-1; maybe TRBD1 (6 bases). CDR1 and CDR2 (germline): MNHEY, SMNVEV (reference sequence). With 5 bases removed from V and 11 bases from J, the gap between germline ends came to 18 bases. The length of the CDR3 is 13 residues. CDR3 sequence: CASSPGTFIRAFF. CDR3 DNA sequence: TGTGCCAGCAGTCCAGGGACATTCATAAGGGCTTTCTTT.

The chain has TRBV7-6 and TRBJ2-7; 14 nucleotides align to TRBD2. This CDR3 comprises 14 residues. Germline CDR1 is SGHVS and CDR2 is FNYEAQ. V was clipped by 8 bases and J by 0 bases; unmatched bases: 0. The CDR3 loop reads CASGTSGSSYEQYF. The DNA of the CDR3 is TGTGCCAGCGGGACTAGCGGGAGCTCCTACGAGCAGTACTTC.

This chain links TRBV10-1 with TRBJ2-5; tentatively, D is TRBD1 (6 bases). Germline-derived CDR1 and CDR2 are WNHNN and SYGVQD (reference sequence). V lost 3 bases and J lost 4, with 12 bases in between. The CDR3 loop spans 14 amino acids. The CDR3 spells CASSETGFAETQYF. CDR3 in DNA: TGCGCCAGCAGTGAAACAGGGTTCGCAGAGACCCAGTACTTC.

The CDR3 here is CASSEGSGSSYEQYF. The CDR3 DNA reads TGTGCCAGCAGTGAAGGATCAGGTAGCTCCTACGAGCAGTACTTC. This chain joins TRBV6-1 and TRBJ2-7, with D hard to call. V dropped 1 base and J dropped 0 bases, with 10 bases sitting between them. Germline assignment: CDR1 MNHNS and CDR2 SASEGT. There are 15 residues in the CDR3.

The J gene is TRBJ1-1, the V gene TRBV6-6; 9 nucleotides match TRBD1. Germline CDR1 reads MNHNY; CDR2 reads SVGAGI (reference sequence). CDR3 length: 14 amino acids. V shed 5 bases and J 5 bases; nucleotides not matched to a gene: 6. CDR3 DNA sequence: TGTGCCAGCAGTACAGGGGGCGCGGGGACTGAAGCTTTCTTT. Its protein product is CASSTGGAGTEAFF.

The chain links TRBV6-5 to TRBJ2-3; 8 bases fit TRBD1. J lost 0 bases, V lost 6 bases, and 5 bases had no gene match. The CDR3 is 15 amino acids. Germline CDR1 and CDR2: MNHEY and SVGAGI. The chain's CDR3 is CASSETGGSTDTQYF. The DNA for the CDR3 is TGTGCCAGCAGCGAAACAGGGGGTAGCACAGATACGCAGTATTTT.

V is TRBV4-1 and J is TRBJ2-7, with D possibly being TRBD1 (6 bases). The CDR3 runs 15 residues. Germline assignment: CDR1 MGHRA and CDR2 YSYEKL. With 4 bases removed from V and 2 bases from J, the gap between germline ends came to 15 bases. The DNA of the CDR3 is TGCGCCAGCAGCCTAGGAGAGGGGGTACCCTACGAGCAGTACTTC. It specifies CASSLGEGVPYEQYF.

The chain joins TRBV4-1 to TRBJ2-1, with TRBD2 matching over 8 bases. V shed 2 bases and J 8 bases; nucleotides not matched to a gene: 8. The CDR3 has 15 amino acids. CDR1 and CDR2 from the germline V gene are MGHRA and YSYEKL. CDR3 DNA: TGCGCCAGCAGCCAACCCCCGGGACTAGATTATGAGCAGTTCTTC. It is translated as CASSQPPGLDYEQFF.

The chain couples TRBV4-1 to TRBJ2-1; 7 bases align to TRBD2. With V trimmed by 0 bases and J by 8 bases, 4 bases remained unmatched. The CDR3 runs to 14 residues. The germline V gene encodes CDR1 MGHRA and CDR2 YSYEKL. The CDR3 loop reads CASSQDWGGYEQFF. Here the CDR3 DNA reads TGCGCCAGCAGCCAAGATTGGGGGGGGTATGAGCAGTTCTTC.

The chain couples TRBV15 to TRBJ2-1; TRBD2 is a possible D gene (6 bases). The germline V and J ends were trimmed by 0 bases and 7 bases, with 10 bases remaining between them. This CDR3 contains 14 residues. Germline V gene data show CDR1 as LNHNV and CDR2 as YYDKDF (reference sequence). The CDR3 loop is CATSREGGKNEQFF. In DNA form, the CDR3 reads TGTGCCACCAGCAGAGAGGGCGGGAAGAATGAGCAGTTCTTC.

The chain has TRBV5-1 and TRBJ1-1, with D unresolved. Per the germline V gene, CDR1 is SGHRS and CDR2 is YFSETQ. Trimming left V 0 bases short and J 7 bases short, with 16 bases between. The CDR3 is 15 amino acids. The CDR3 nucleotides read TGCGCCAGCAGCTTGGTTTGGCAGACCGAGGGTGAAGCTTTCTTT. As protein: CASSLVWQTEGEAFF. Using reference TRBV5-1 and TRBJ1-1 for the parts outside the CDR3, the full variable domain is KAGVTQTPRYLIKTRGQQVTLSCSPISGHRSVSWYQQTPGQGLQFLFEYFSETQRNKGNFPGRFSGRQFSNSRSEMNVSTLELGDSALYLCASSLVWQTEGEAFFGQGTRLTVV.

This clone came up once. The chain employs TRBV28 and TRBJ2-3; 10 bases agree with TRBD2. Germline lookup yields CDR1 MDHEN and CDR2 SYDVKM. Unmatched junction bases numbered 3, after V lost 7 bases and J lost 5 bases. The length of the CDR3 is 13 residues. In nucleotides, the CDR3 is TGTGCCAGCAACCTAGCGGGAGTAGATACGCAGTATTTT. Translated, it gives CASNLAGVDTQYF.

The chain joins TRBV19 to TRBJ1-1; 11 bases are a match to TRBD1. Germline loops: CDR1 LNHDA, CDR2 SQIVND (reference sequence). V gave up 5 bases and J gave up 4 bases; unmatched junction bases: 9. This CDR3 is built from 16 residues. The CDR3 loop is CASSPRDRGKGTEAFF. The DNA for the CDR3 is TGTGCCAGTAGTCCTAGGGACAGGGGGAAAGGCACTGAAGCTTTCTTT.

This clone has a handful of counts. This CDR3 is CASTDGASSGNTIYF. The CDR3 DNA sequence: TGTGCCAGCACCGATGGGGCTAGCTCTGGAAACACCATATATTTT. This sequence joins TRBV13 and TRBJ1-3, with a possible D match to TRBD1 (5 bases). Germline loops: CDR1 PRHDT, CDR2 FYEKMQ (reference sequence). There are 15 residues in the CDR3. V shed 7 bases and J shed 0 bases, with 13 bases lying between them.